This TCR beta chain was recorded in a study of T cell changes during pregnancy in multiple sclerosis (dated by TCRdb to the late 2010s). Background for the entire study: The study looked at changes in the T cell repertoire across pregnancy in women with multiple sclerosis.

From the cysteine through the phenylalanine, the CDR3 covers 17 amino acids. Of all the DNA, just the CDR3 is kept, 51 bases in frame from base 1. The germline V and J ends show losses of 2 bases and 4 bases respectively, and no gene match explains 10 bases of the junction. CDR1 KGHSH and CDR2 LQKENI are derived from the germline V gene. Library method: the immunoSEQ multiplex PCR assay. TCRdb obtained this table from immuneACCESS and retained in-frame rearrangements with V and J assigned. These tables miss some clones; where compared with another copy, unresolved V genes account for less than half of the shortfall, and the remainder is unexplained. For this sample the table gives some 100,000 clones, of which around 93% were detected only once. Of the sample, 0.9% falls within the top ten clones. Points on this clone: Its target antigen remains unknown. Base-call qualities are not available, and no considerably larger clone is one nucleotide away.

The chain joins TRBV18 to TRBJ2-3; TRBD2 fits 9 bases in the junction. The input for sequencing was peripheral blood, taken before pregnancy. The sequence was obtained from a female donor with multiple sclerosis, enrolled in a pregnancy study. The nucleotide sequence reads as follows: TGTGCCAGCTCACCATATGTGGCGGGAGGGATCGCAGATACGCAGTATTTT. This gives the protein CASSPYVAGGIADTQYF.